Below are 21 T cell receptor beta chains sequenced from a single sample in a study of cytomegalovirus exposure and HLA in healthy donors. Use of 60 Vbeta and 13 Jbeta primers characterized the PCR. The repertoire was sequenced with immunoSEQ multiplex PCR; TCRdb's copy has only in-frame clones and lacks some. The data contain some 100,000 clones, around 84% of them singletons. The sample comprised PBMCs. These receptors were obtained from a woman between 18 and 29 years old in good health and CMV-seronegative.

The V and J genes are TRBV4-3 and TRBJ2-1; D not resolved. Germline loops: CDR1 LGHNA, CDR2 YSLEER. The CDR3 totals 14 residues. The V and J ends lost 0 bases and 4 bases respectively, with 7 bases between them. CDR3 residues: CASSQENRYNEQFF. Here the CDR3 DNA reads TGCGCCAGCAGCCAAGAGAACAGATACAATGAGCAGTTCTTC.

This clone was seen only a few times. This CDR3 is CASSQDRLTTDTQYF. For the CDR3, the DNA is TGTGCCAGCAGCCAAGATAGACTCACCACAGATACGCAGTATTTT. The chain couples TRBV14 to TRBJ2-3; D is undetermined. CDR1 and CDR2 (germline): SGHDN, FVKESK. V lost 0 bases to trimming and J lost 2 bases, with 9 bases between them. This CDR3 spans 15 amino acids.

This clone has only one observation. The chain is built from TRBV7-9 and TRBJ2-7; 10 bases line up with TRBD2. Trimming at V came to 5 bases and at J to 2 bases, leaving 6 bases not matched to a gene. This CDR3 comprises 15 residues. Germline V gene lookup returns CDR1 SEHNR and CDR2 FQNEAQ (reference sequence). CDR3 sequence (DNA): TGTGCCAGCAGCCGACCTAGCGGGGGCGCCTACGAGCAGTACTTC. Protein: CASSRPSGGAYEQYF.

V is TRBV5-1 and J is TRBJ2-3, with TRBD2 as a possible D gene (5 bases). V gave up 1 base and J gave up 0 bases, with 15 bases separating them. Germline V gene sequence: CDR1 SGHRS, CDR2 YFSETQ. The CDR3 is made up of 17 amino acids. The DNA for the CDR3 is TGCGCCAGCAGCTTGAAGGATCAGCGGCGAAGCACAGATACGCAGTATTTT. Residues: CASSLKDQRRSTDTQYF.

The rearrangement joins TRBV7-6 to TRBJ1-6, with 7 bases that match TRBD1. The CDR3 consists of 15 residues. The V segment lost 5 bases and the J segment 7 bases; nucleotides outside the gene matches: 8. Germline V lookup: CDR1 SGHVS, CDR2 FNYEAQ. The CDR3 coding sequence is TGTGCCAGCAGCCAAAGGACAGGAGGAAATTCACCCCTCCACTTT. Residues: CASSQRTGGNSPLHF.

This chain uses TRBV19 with TRBJ2-1; 7 bases are a match to TRBD1. The CDR3 is made up of 14 amino acids. V lost 1 base, J lost 6 bases, and 3 bases stayed unmatched. In germline, CDR1 is LNHDA, CDR2 SQIVND (reference sequence). The CDR3 DNA sequence: TGTGCCAGTAGTATAGTGGCAGGGGGCAATGAGCAGTTCTTC. Amino acid sequence: CASSIVAGGNEQFF.

This clone was counted only a few times. This chain joins TRBV30 and TRBJ2-6, with TRBD1 matching over 8 bases. There are 16 residues in the CDR3. In germline, CDR1 is GTSNPN, CDR2 SVGIG (reference sequence). The V gene end was trimmed by 3 bases and the J gene end by 3 bases; junction bases not matched to a gene: 7. CDR3 DNA: TGTGCCTGGAGAAGGACAGGGTACAATGGGGCCAACGTCCTGACTTTC. The encoded protein is CAWRRTGYNGANVLTF.

This clone showed up just a few times. V and J are TRBV6-5 and TRBJ1-5; D is unresolved. CDR1 is MNHEY, CDR2 SVGAGI, per germline. This CDR3 contains 13 residues. CDR3 nucleotide sequence: TGTGGAACGGGTCGAAAAATCAATCAGCCCCAGCATTTT. Protein: CGTGRKINQPQHF.

The J gene is TRBJ1-3, the V gene TRBV9, with D hard to call. The CDR3 totals 16 residues. The V and J ends lost 0 bases and 0 bases respectively, with 10 bases between them. Germline-derived CDR1 and CDR2 are SGDLS and YYNGEE. The CDR3 spells CASSVDNHVSGNTIYF. The CDR3, as DNA: TGTGCCAGCAGCGTAGACAACCACGTCTCTGGAAACACCATATATTTT.

V gene TRBV27 combines with J gene TRBJ2-7; 12 bases map to TRBD2. This CDR3 region has 17 residues. CDR1 MNHEY and CDR2 SMNVEV come from the germline V gene (reference sequence). After removal of 6 bases from V and 5 bases from J, the junction contained 14 bases not matched to a gene. DNA of the CDR3: TGTGCCAGCAGCCCCTCGCTAGCGGGAGGGCCCGGGAACGAGCAGTACTTC. This translates into CASSPSLAGGPGNEQYF.

The genes are TRBV5-4 and TRBJ2-2; 7 bases agree with TRBD2. In germline, CDR1 is SGHNT, CDR2 YYREEE (reference sequence). The CDR3 has 16 amino acids. V dropped 3 bases and J dropped 1; count of bases not matched to a gene: 6. The CDR3 region is CASSSGLRVNTGELFF. The CDR3 nucleotides read TGTGCCAGCAGCTCGGGACTAAGAGTGAACACCGGGGAGCTGTTTTTT.

The V and J genes are TRBV6-5 and TRBJ1-4; D is unresolved. The CDR3 runs 15 residues. CDR1 is MNHEY, CDR2 SVGAGI, per germline. Trimming took off 2 bases at V and 6 bases at J, with 13 bases between the two ends. The CDR3 region is CASSYGQQPHEKLFF. The DNA for the CDR3 is TGTGCCAGCAGTTACGGGCAACAGCCCCATGAAAAACTGTTTTTT.

CDR3 amino acids: CASSLGGRSPLHF. CDR3 coding DNA: TGTGCCAGCAGCTTAGGGGGGCGGTCACCCCTCCACTTT. The V and J genes are TRBV7-8 and TRBJ1-6; D is perhaps TRBD1 (6 bases). Germline V lookup: CDR1 SGHVS, CDR2 FQNEAQ. V was trimmed by 1 base and J by 10 bases, leaving 8 bases between them. The CDR3 is 13 amino acids.

The genes are TRBV4-2 and TRBJ1-4; 7 bases are shared with TRBD1. The CDR3 has 15 residues. V dropped 0 bases and J dropped 5; count of bases not matched to a gene: 3. Germline values: CDR1 LGHNA, CDR2 YNFKEQ. Written as DNA, the CDR3 is TGTGCCAGCAGCCAAGATTTGGGACAGAATGAAAAACTGTTTTTT. Protein sequence: CASSQDLGQNEKLFF.

The V call is TRBV15, the J call TRBJ2-2; TRBD1 aligns across 10 bases. The germline gives CDR1 LNHNV, CDR2 YYDKDF (reference sequence). Trimming took 6 bases from V and 0 from J; bases not matched to a gene: 4. This CDR3 region has 16 residues. The CDR3 nucleotides are TGTGCCACCAGGGAGACAGGGGGCACGAACACCGGGGAGCTGTTTTTT. This encodes CATRETGGTNTGELFF. Full variable domain (remainder filled in from reference TRBV15 and TRBJ2-2): DAMVIQNPRYQVTQFGKPVTLSCSQTLNHNVMYWYQQKSSQAPKLLFHYYDKDFNNEADTPDNFQSRRPNTSFCFLDIRSPGLGDTAMYLCATRETGGTNTGELFFGEGSRLTVL.

The chain carries TRBV25-1 and TRBJ2-4, with 8 bases identical to TRBD1. This CDR3 comprises 15 residues. Germline CDR1 MGHDK, CDR2 SYGVNS. After removal of 3 bases from V and 8 bases from J, the junction contained 9 bases not matched to a gene. The CDR3 protein is CASSDFSGGSDIQYF. DNA of the CDR3: TGTGCCAGCAGTGATTTTTCAGGGGGCTCGGACATTCAGTACTTC.

The chain joins TRBV7-9 to TRBJ2-1; possibly TRBD2 for D (6 bases). The CDR3 has 14 residues. Germline CDR1 SEHNR, CDR2 FQNEAQ (reference sequence). Trimming removed 5 bases at V and 7 bases at J, with 15 bases between. The CDR3 is CASSRSGGENEQFF. As DNA, the CDR3 is TGTGCCAGCAGCCGTTCTGGCGGGGAAAATGAGCAGTTCTTC.

By its share, this clone is medium-sized. The chain has TRBV27 and TRBJ2-2; 8 positions agree with TRBD1. The V and J ends lost 6 bases and 3 bases, in that order; junction bases with no gene match: 0. The CDR3 length is 13 residues. Germline loops: CDR1 MNHEY, CDR2 SMNVEV (reference sequence). Written as DNA, the CDR3 is TGTGCCAGCAGGACAGGGGACACCGGGGAGCTGTTTTTT. Translating it yields CASRTGDTGELFF.

The CDR3 is CASSEVLAGGPFKTQYF. CDR3 nucleotide sequence: TGTGCCAGCAGTGAAGTACTAGCGGGAGGCCCATTCAAGACCCAGTACTTC. The V call is TRBV6-1, the J call TRBJ2-5, with TRBD2 matching over 12 bases. The V gene's germline CDR1 is MNHNS and CDR2 SASEGT. V dropped 1 base and J dropped 6; count of bases not matched to a gene: 9. The CDR3 runs 17 residues.

V gene TRBV19 combines with J gene TRBJ2-7; no definite D call. Trimming removed 2 bases from V and 2 bases from J, with 13 bases in between. This CDR3 comprises 15 residues. Germline V gene data show CDR1 as LNHDA and CDR2 as SQIVND (reference sequence). The CDR3 region has the DNA TGTGCCAGTAGTATATCAGAGGCCAGCACCTACGAGCAGTACTTC. Amino acid sequence: CASSISEASTYEQYF.

The rearrangement uses TRBV5-6 and TRBJ1-2; TRBD1 is a possible D gene (5 bases). Germline lookup yields CDR1 SGHDT and CDR2 YYEEEE. Between the trimmed V and J ends, which lost 5 bases and 3 bases, there was a span of 8 bases. The CDR3 loop spans 12 amino acids. CDR3 in amino acids: CASSKQDYGYTF. The CDR3 nucleotides are TGTGCCAGCAGTAAACAGGACTATGGCTACACCTTC.